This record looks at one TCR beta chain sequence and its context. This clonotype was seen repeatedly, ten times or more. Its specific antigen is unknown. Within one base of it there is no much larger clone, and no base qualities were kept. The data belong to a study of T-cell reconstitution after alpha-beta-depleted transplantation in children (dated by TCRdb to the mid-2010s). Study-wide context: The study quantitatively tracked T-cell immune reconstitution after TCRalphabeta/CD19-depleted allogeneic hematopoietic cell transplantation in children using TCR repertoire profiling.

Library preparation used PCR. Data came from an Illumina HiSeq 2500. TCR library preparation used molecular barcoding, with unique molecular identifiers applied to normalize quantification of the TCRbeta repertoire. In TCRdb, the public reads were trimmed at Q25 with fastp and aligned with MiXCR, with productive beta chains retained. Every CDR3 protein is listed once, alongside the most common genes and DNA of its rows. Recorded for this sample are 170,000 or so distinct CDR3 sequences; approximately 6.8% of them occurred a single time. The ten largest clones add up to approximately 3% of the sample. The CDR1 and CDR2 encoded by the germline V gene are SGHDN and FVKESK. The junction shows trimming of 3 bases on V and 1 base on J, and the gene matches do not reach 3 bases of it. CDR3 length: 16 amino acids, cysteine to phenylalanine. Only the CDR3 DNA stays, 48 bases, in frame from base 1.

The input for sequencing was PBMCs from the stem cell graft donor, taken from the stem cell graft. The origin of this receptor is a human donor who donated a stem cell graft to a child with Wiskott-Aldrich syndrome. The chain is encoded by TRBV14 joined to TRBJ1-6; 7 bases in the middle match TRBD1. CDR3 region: CASSHQGGSYNSPLHF. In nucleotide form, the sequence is TGTGCCAGCAGCCACCAGGGGGGATCCTATAATTCACCCCTCCACTTT.